This T cell receptor (beta chain) appears in the sequencing data of a study of early T cells in non-severe SARS-CoV-2 infection. Study in general: It was bulk RNA from unsorted whole blood that was sequenced, and the chains were unpaired.

TCRdb reprocessed the 5' RACE reads via MiXCR and lists one record per CDR3 protein. In the table there are around 59,000 distinct CDR3 sequences, around 12% of which are singletons. Germline V lookup: CDR1 LGHDT, CDR2 YNNKEL (reference sequence). The J segment lost 5 bases and the V segment lost 3 bases, leaving 1 base of the junction unmatched. The CDR3 sequence is 14 residues long. This clonotype was seen many times. This chain links TRBV3-1 with TRBJ2-1; 10 bases fit TRBD2. This sequence was found in an adult who was a healthcare worker with PCR-confirmed SARS-CoV-2 infection or an uninfected control (not recorded which). Sequenced input: whole blood. The DNA of the CDR3 is TGTGCCAGCAGCCACCTAGCGGGAGACAATGAGCAGTTCTTC. This sequence encodes CASSHLAGDNEQFF.